This T cell receptor (beta chain) was observed in a study of cytomegalovirus exposure and HLA in healthy donors. This clone was picked up one time. This CDR3 is built from 17 residues. V shed 2 bases and J 3 bases; nucleotides not matched to a gene: 11. Germline assignment: CDR1 MNHEY and CDR2 SMNVEV (reference sequence). A multiplex PCR was run with 60 Vbeta primers and 13 Jbeta primers. Using immunoSEQ multiplex PCR, the repertoire was profiled, and TCRdb retains in-frame clones only, with some absent. This table has 60,000 or so clones, roughly 71% appearing once. This chain uses TRBV27 with TRBJ1-2; 8 bases are shared with TRBD1. The sequence derives from a middle-aged man in good health and CMV-seropositive. Specimen: PBMCs. CDR3 loop: CASSLSAGGAGHYGYTF. In DNA form, the CDR3 reads TGTGCCAGCAGTTTAAGCGCAGGGGGCGCGGGGCACTATGGCTACACCTTC.